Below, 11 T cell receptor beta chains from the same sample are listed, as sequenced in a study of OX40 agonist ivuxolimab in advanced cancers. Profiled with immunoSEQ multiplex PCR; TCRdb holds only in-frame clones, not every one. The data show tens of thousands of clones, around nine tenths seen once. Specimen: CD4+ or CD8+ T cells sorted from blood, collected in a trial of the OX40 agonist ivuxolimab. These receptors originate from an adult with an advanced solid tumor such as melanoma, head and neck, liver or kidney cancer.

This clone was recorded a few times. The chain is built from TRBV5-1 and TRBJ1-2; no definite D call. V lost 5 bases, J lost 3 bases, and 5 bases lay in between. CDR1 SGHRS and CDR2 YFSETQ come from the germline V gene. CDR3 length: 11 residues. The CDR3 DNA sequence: TGCGCCAGCAGAGAGGACTATGGCTACACCTTC. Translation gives CASREDYGYTF.

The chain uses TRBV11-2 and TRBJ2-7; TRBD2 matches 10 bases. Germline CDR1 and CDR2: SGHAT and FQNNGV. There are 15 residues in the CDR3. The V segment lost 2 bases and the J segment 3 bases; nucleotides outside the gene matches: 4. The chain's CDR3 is CASSLTSGTLYEQYF. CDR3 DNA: TGTGCCAGCAGCTTAACTAGCGGGACCCTCTACGAGCAGTACTTC.

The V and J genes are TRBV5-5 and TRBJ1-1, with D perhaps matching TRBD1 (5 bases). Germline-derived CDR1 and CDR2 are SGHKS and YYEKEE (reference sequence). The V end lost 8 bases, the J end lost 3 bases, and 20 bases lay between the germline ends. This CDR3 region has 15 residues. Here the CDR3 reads CASGVGHSGDTEAFF. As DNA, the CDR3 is TGTGCCAGTGGCGTGGGTCATTCGGGGGACACTGAAGCTTTCTTT.

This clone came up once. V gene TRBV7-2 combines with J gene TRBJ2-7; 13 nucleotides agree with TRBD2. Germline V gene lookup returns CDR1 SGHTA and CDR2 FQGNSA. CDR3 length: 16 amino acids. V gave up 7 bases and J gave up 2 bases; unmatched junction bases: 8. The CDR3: CASTAKLAGGPYEQYF. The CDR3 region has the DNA TGTGCCAGCACGGCTAAACTAGCGGGAGGGCCCTACGAGCAGTACTTC.

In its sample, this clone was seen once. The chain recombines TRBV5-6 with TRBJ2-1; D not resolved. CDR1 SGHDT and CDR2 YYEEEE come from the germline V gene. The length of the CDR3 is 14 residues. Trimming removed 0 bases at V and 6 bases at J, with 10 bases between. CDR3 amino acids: CASSLAGRANEQFF. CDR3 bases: TGTGCCAGCAGCTTGGCTGGACGTGCCAATGAGCAGTTCTTC.

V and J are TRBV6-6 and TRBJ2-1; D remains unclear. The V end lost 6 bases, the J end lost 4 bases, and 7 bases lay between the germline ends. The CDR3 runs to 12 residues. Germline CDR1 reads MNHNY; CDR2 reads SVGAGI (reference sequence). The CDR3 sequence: CASSPPYNEQFF. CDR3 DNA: TGTGCCAGCAGCCCGCCATACAATGAGCAGTTCTTC.

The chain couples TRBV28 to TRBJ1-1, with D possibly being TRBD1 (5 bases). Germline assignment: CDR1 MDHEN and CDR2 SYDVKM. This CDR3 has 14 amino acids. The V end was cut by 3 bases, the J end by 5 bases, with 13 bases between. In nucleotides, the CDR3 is TGTGCCAGCAGTTTTGGGACCTCCGGGACTGAAGCTTTCTTT. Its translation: CASSFGTSGTEAFF.

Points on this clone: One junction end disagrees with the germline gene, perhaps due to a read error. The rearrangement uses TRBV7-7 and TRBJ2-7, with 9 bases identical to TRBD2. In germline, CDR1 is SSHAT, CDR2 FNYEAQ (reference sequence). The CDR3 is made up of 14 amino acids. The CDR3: CASSPLAGPYEQYF. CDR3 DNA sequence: TGTGCTAGCAGCCCCCTAGCGGGACCCTACGAGCAGTACTTC.

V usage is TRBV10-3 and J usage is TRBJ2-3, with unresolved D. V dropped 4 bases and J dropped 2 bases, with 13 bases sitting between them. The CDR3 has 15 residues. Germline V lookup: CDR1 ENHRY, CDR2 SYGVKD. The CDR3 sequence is CAISAQVGSTDTQYF. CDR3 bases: TGTGCCATCAGTGCCCAGGTGGGGTCCACAGATACGCAGTATTTT.

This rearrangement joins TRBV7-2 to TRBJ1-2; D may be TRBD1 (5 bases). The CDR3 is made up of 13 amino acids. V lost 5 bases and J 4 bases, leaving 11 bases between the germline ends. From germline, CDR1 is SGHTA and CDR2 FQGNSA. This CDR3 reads CASSDNRLYGYTF. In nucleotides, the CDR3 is TGTGCCAGCAGCGATAACAGGCTCTATGGCTACACCTTC.

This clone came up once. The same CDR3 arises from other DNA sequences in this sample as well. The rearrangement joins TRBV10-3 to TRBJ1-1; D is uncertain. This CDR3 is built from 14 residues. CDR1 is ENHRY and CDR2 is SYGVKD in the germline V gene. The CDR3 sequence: CATAPNAVNTEAFF. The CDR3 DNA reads TGTGCTACGGCCCCCAACGCGGTGAACACTGAAGCTTTCTTT.